Listed here are 14 T cell receptor beta chains from one sample, sequenced in a study of cytomegalovirus exposure and HLA in healthy donors. The data were produced by immunoSEQ multiplex PCR, yet TCRdb's version contains in-frame clones alone and is incomplete. Seen here are about 150,000 clones, 80% to 90% observed once, and the top ten hold 4.5%. Material: PBMCs. The receptors derive from a man between 18 and 29 years old in good health and CMV-seropositive.

V gene TRBV30 combines with J gene TRBJ2-7; TRBD2 matches at 15 bases. The CDR3 spans 15 residues. With V trimmed by 1 base and J by 4 bases, 2 bases remained unmatched. Germline V gives CDR1 GTSNPN, CDR2 SVGIG (reference sequence). For the CDR3, the DNA is TGTGCCTGGAGTGCTGGACTAGCGGGGGGGTACGAGCAGTACTTC. Translating gives CAWSAGLAGGYEQYF. Drawing the rest from reference TRBV30 and TRBJ2-7, the complete variable domain is SQTIHQWPATLVQPVGSPLSLECTVEGTSNPNLYWYRQAAGRGLQLLFYSVGIGQISSEVPQNLSASRPQDRQFILSSKKLLLSDSGFYLCAWSAGLAGGYEQYFGPGTRLTVT.

The chain joins TRBV5-6 to TRBJ2-7; the D gene is possibly TRBD1 (6 bases). The V and J ends lost 5 bases and 0 bases respectively, with 15 bases between them. The CDR3 spans 15 residues. From germline, CDR1 is SGHDT and CDR2 YYEEEE. Here the CDR3 DNA reads TGTGCCAGCAGGGAGACAGGACCGAGCTCCTACGAGCAGTACTTC. Protein sequence: CASRETGPSSYEQYF.

This sequence joins TRBV19 and TRBJ2-2, with TRBD2 identical over 9 bases. The germline V gene encodes CDR1 LNHDA and CDR2 SQIVND (reference sequence). Trimming removed 7 bases from V and 2 bases from J; junction bases left unmatched: 14. The CDR3 consists of 18 residues. The CDR3 here is CASTPPFGTSLNTGELFF. The CDR3 nucleotides are TGTGCCAGTACTCCTCCTTTCGGGACTAGCCTTAACACCGGGGAGCTGTTTTTT.

The J gene is TRBJ1-1, the V gene TRBV6-5; 7 bases are shared with TRBD1. Germline assignment: CDR1 MNHEY and CDR2 SVGAGI. The CDR3 extends over 13 amino acids. The ends lost 0 bases at V and 11 bases at J; junction bases unmatched: 6. The CDR3 loop reads CASSYSGRGTAFF. CDR3 coding DNA: TGTGCCAGCAGTTACTCGGGCAGGGGGACGGCTTTCTTT.

This clone has only one observation. The chain has TRBV5-1 and TRBJ2-3, with D unresolved. V lost 4 bases to trimming and J lost 4 bases, with 10 bases between them. CDR1 is SGHRS and CDR2 is YFSETQ in the germline V gene. There are 13 residues in the CDR3. The CDR3: CASSPTVADTQYF. The CDR3, as DNA: TGCGCCAGCAGCCCAACAGTGGCAGATACGCAGTATTTT.

The chain is built from TRBV19 and TRBJ1-5; D is ambiguous. This CDR3 contains 13 residues. Trimming took 7 bases from V and 0 from J, leaving 7 bases between them. The germline V gene encodes CDR1 LNHDA and CDR2 SQIVND (reference sequence). DNA for the CDR3: TGTGCCAGTACAGGTCATAGCAATCAGCCCCAGCATTTT. It is translated as CASTGHSNQPQHF.

This chain links TRBV15 with TRBJ1-4; tentatively, D is TRBD1 (6 bases). This CDR3 has 15 amino acids. Germline CDR1 and CDR2: LNHNV and YYDKDF (reference sequence). The V end lost 1 base, the J end lost 3 bases, and 9 bases lay between the germline ends. The CDR3 bases are TGTGCCACCAGCAGAGTAAAGGGGGCTAATGAAAAACTGTTTTTT. Its protein product is CATSRVKGANEKLFF.

The J gene is TRBJ1-1, the V gene TRBV4-1; D is perhaps TRBD1 (6 bases). V was shortened by 2 bases and J by 0 bases, with 10 bases between the two germline ends. This CDR3 region has 15 residues. The germline V gene encodes CDR1 MGHRA and CDR2 YSYEKL. CDR3 amino acids: CASSQPGQLNTEAFF. The CDR3 nucleotides are TGCGCCAGCAGCCAACCGGGACAATTGAACACTGAAGCTTTCTTT.

The CDR3: CASAPEGGGNQPQHF. The CDR3 DNA sequence: TGTGCCAGCGCCCCCGAAGGAGGTGGCAATCAGCCCCAGCATTTT. The rearrangement links TRBV6-4 to TRBJ1-5; no reliable D call. V was shortened by 8 bases and J by 2 bases, with 16 bases between the two germline ends. Germline V lookup: CDR1 MRHNA, CDR2 SNTAGT. CDR3 length equals 15 residues.

The chain uses TRBV9 and TRBJ1-1; D is unresolved. The germline gives CDR1 SGDLS, CDR2 YYNGEE. V was shortened by 6 bases and J by 1 base, with 13 bases between the two germline ends. The CDR3 is made up of 14 amino acids. CDR3 nucleotide sequence: TGTGCCAGCACCCCAACCCGGGGGAACACTGAAGCTTTCTTT. This encodes CASTPTRGNTEAFF.

J is TRBJ1-1 and V is TRBV25-1, with no clear D. Germline V gene data show CDR1 as MGHDK and CDR2 as SYGVNS. This CDR3 comprises 13 residues. The V gene lost 10 bases and the J gene lost 4 bases, with 16 bases spanning the gap. The CDR3 loop is CATQIDMPTEAFF. The CDR3 DNA is TGTGCCACCCAAATCGACATGCCCACTGAAGCTTTCTTT.

The gene calls are TRBV14 and TRBJ1-1; D call uncertain. The CDR3 extends over 14 amino acids. Germline loops: CDR1 SGHDN, CDR2 FVKESK. Trimming took off 0 bases at V and 6 bases at J, with 11 bases between the two ends. CDR3 region: CASSQDLVSAEAFF. CDR3 nucleotides: TGTGCCAGCAGCCAAGATTTGGTCAGCGCTGAAGCTTTCTTT.

The chain carries TRBV28 and TRBJ1-6; a weak D match, TRBD1 (6 bases). The V gene lost 6 bases and the J gene lost 9 bases, with 18 bases spanning the gap. From germline, CDR1 is MDHEN and CDR2 SYDVKM. There are 15 residues in the CDR3. The CDR3 DNA is TGTGCCAGCAGCTCAGGGGAGGGCCGGAGTTCACCCCTCCACTTT. Protein sequence: CASSSGEGRSSPLHF.

V is TRBV6-5 and J is TRBJ1-5; 8 nucleotides line up with TRBD1. Trimming removed 5 bases from V and 3 bases from J; junction bases left unmatched: 6. Germline loops: CDR1 MNHEY, CDR2 SVGAGI. The CDR3 spans 15 residues. CDR3 sequence (DNA): TGTGCCAGCAGTCCCGACAGGGGCTTCAATCAGCCCCAGCATTTT. It yields the protein CASSPDRGFNQPQHF.